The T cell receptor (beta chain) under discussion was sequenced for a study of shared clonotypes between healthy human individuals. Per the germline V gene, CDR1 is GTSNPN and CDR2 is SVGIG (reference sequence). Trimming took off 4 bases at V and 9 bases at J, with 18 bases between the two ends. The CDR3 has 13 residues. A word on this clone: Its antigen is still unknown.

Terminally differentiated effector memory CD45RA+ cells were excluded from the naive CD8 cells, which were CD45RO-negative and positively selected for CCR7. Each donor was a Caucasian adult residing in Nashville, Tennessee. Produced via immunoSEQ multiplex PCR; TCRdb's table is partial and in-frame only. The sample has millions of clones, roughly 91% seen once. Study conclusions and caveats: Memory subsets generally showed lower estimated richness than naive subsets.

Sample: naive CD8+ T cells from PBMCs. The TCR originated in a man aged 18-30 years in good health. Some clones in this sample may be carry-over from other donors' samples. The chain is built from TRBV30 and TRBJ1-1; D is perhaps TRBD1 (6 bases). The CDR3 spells CAWIRPGTFKAFF. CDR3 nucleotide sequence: TGTGCCTGGATTAGACCCGGGACATTCAAAGCTTTCTTT.